A selection of T cell receptor beta chains follows, all from one sample in a study of blood T cells in healthy people across ages. Each CDR3 protein is one row after TCRdb ran MiXCR on the 5' RACE reads. Here the sample spans about 640,000 distinct CDR3 sequences, around 31% being singletons. Sequencing was carried out using blood. These TCRs come from a woman of 80 years or more in good health. Both conserved end residues are part of each CDR3. A D gene is named only where the DNA matches it firmly. Expanded clones get a size class; other rows say once, few or many, or leave the size out.

- - TRBJ1-5 TRBV19 TGTGCCAGTAGTTCAGACCCCAGAGGAAGCAATCAGCCCCAGCATTTT CASSSDPRGSNQPQHF
- few TRBJ2-7 TRBV11-2 TGTGCCAGCAGCTTGAACAGACTCTACGAGCAGTACTTC CASSLNRLYEQYF
TRBD1 many TRBJ2-1 TRBV18 TGTGCCAGCTCACCGGGACAGGGGATCAATGAGCAGTTCTTC CASSPGQGINEQFF
- - TRBJ1-5 TRBV30 TGTGCCTGGAGTGACCCGCCCGGGAGGCACCGGAATGGGCCCCAGCATTTT CAWSDPPGRHRNGPQHF
TRBD1 few TRBJ1-6 TRBV6-2/TRBV6-3 TGTGCCAGCAGTTACTCGGTCCCTCAGGGGGCCCTCCACTTT CASSYSVPQGALHF
- many TRBJ2-5 TRBV7-9 TGTGCCAGCAGCTTAACGAGTGGGAAGGGCCAAGAGACCCAGTACTTC CASSLTSGKGQETQYF
- - TRBJ2-1 TRBV2 TGTGCTTCCCGGGGTATCAATGAGCAGTTCTTC CASRGINEQFF
- many TRBJ2-5 TRBV5-1 TGCGCCAGCAGCTTTTACACGAAAGAGACCCAGTACTTC CASSFYTKETQYF
TRBD1 - TRBJ1-5 TRBV3-1 TGTGCCAGCAGCCAGATGGACAGGGGCGACCAGCCCCAGCATTTT CASSQMDRGDQPQHF
- - TRBJ1-2 TRBV7-2 TGTGCCAGCAGCTCAGATGGTTTTGGCTACACCTTC CASSSDGFGYTF
TRBD1 - TRBJ2-7 TRBV7-2 TGTGCCAGCAGGGAGATCCCGGGACAGGGGCCCCCCAAGAGCTCCTACGAGCAGTACTTC CASREIPGQGPPKSSYEQYF
- many TRBJ2-1 TRBV20-1 TGCAGTGCTAGGAGAAGCCTTGAGCAGTTCTTC CSARRSLEQFF
TRBD1 - TRBJ1-2 TRBV5-1 TGCGCCAGCACCACTTCAACCGGGACAGCGGCGGGTGGCTACACCTTC CASTTSTGTAAGGYTF
TRBD1 - TRBJ1-1 TRBV7-9 TGTGCCAGCAGCTTAGCGCCCACAGGGGTTCGAGGGAACACTGAAGCTTTCTTT CASSLAPTGVRGNTEAFF
- many TRBJ2-7 TRBV5-1 TGCGCCAGCAGCTTCACGGCAGGGCGAGAGGAGCAGTACTTC CASSFTAGREEQYF
- - TRBJ1-5 TRBV5-1 TGCGCCAGCAGCCCTGGGGCCTTGGAGGGCAATCAGCCCCAGCATTTT CASSPGALEGNQPQHF
- - TRBJ2-5 TRBV12-3/TRBV12-4 TGTGCCAGCAGCCAGGGGAGAGGAGAGGTCCAGTACTTC CASSQGRGEVQYF
- few TRBJ1-6 TRBV6-5 TGTGCCAGCAGCCGGAGCGAATCACCCCTCCACTTT CASSRSESPLHF
TRBD1 few TRBJ1-1 TRBV6-1 TGTGCCAGCAGAGAAACAGGGGAGAGGTTGAGGGCTTTCTTT CASRETGERLRAFF
- many TRBJ1-2 TRBV7-2 TGTGCCAGCAGCTTAGAGGCGGACTATGGCTACACCTTC CASSLEADYGYTF
TRBD1 many TRBJ2-5 TRBV18 TGTGCCAGCTCACTATCGGGACAGGGAGAGCAGTACTTC CASSLSGQGEQYF
- - TRBJ2-5 TRBV20-1 TGCAGTGCTAGAGTCATAGGAAGAGAGACCCAGTACTTC CSARVIGRETQYF
- few TRBJ1-1 TRBV14 TGTGCCAGCCGCGGTCTAAAGGGGAGGACTGAAGCTTTCTTT CASRGLKGRTEAFF
- - TRBJ1-1 TRBV6-2/TRBV6-3 TGTGCCAGCACCTATGCCAGGGTTGGGACTGAAGCTTTCTTT CASTYARVGTEAFF
- few TRBJ2-5 TRBV5-1 TGCGCCAGCAGGCTCAATAGCATGGGCGCAAAAGAGACCCAGTACTTC CASRLNSMGAKETQYF
- many TRBJ2-3 TRBV24-1 TGTGCCACCAGTGAGGACGGTTTCACAGATACGCAGTATTTT CATSEDGFTDTQYF
TRBD2 - TRBJ2-1 TRBV7-8 TGTGCCAGCAGCTTAGCCGCCGGGACTAGCGGTCACAATGAGCAGTTCTTC CASSLAAGTSGHNEQFF
- many TRBJ1-1 TRBV7-3 TGTGCCAGCAGCTTATTCCCGAACACTGAAGCTTTCTTT CASSLFPNTEAFF
- - TRBJ1-2 TRBV7-2 TGTGCCAGCAGCCTCGACCCATTTCCCTCCTATGGCTACACCTTC CASSLDPFPSYGYTF
- few TRBJ2-1 TRBV11-2 TGTGCCAGCAGCTCCCGACTAGTTTATGAGCAGTTCTTC CASSSRLVYEQFF
TRBD1 many TRBJ2-7 TRBV20-1 TGCAGTGCTGGGGACAGGGGGCTTTACGAGCAGTACTTC CSAGDRGLYEQYF
- - TRBJ2-1 TRBV12-5 TGTGCTAGTGGTTTTGCCGGTCACAATGAGCAGTTCTTC CASGFAGHNEQFF
TRBD2 - TRBJ2-5 TRBV10-2 TGCGCCAGCAGTGGACTAGCGGGATGGGCAGGCCGTGGGGAGACCCAGTACTTC CASSGLAGWAGRGETQYF
TRBD1 - TRBJ1-6 TRBV4-3 TGCGCCAGCAGCCAAGAAAAAGGGACAGGGGGGTCACCCCTCCACTTT CASSQEKGTGGSPLHF
- many TRBJ2-3 TRBV6-1 TGTGCCAGCAGGGTCGGAGGAGATACGCAGTATTTT CASRVGGDTQYF
- many TRBJ1-5 TRBV12-3/TRBV12-4 TGTGCCAGCAGTTTATCGGGGGCTAGCAATCAGCCCCAGCATTTT CASSLSGASNQPQHF